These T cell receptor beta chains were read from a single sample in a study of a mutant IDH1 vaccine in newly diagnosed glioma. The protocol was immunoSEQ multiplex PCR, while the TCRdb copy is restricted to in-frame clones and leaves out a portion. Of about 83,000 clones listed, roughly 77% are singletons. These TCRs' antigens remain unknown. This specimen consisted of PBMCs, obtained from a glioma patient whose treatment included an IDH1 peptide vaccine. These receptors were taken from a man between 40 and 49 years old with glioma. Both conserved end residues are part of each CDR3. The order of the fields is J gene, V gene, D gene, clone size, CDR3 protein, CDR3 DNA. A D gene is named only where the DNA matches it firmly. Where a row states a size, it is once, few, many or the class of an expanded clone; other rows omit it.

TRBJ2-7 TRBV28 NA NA CASSPPRVGEVYEQYF TGTGCCAGCAGTCCACCTCGGGTGGGAGAGGTCTACGAGCAGTACTTC
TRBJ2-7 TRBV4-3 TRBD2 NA CASSQERTSGSPYEQYF TGCGCCAGCAGCCAAGAGCGAACTAGCGGGAGCCCCTACGAGCAGTACTTC
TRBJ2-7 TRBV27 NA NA CASSLRGQGEQYF TGTGCCAGCAGTTTAAGAGGGCAGGGCGAGCAGTACTTC
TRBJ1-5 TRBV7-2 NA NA CASSPTGWDNQPQHF TGTGCCAGCAGCCCAACGGGGTGGGACAATCAGCCCCAGCATTTT
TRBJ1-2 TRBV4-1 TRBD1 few CASSQAQGMSYTF TGCGCCAGCAGCCAGGCACAGGGGATGAGCTACACCTTC
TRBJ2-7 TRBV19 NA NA CASSISGATGSYEQYF TGTGCCAGTAGTATCTCCGGGGCCACAGGCTCCTACGAGCAGTACTTC
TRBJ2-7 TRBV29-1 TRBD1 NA CSASRTGAYYEQYF TGCAGCGCGTCCCGGACAGGGGCCTACTACGAGCAGTACTTC
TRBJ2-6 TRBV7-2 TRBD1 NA CASSFDRASGANVLTF TGTGCCAGCAGCTTTGACAGGGCCTCTGGGGCCAACGTCCTGACTTTC
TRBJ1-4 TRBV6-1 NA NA CASSVRGYEKLFF TGTGCCAGCAGTGTCCGGGGGTATGAAAAACTGTTTTTT
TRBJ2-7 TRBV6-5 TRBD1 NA CASSYGTGASPYEQYF TGTGCCAGCAGTTACGGGACAGGGGCGTCCCCCTACGAGCAGTACTTC
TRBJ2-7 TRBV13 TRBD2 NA CASSLWGGNYEQYF TGTGCCAGCAGCTTATGGGGGGGAAACTACGAGCAGTACTTC
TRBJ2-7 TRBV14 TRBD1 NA CASSPWTGAPYEQYF TGTGCCAGCAGCCCCTGGACAGGGGCCCCCTACGAGCAGTACTTC